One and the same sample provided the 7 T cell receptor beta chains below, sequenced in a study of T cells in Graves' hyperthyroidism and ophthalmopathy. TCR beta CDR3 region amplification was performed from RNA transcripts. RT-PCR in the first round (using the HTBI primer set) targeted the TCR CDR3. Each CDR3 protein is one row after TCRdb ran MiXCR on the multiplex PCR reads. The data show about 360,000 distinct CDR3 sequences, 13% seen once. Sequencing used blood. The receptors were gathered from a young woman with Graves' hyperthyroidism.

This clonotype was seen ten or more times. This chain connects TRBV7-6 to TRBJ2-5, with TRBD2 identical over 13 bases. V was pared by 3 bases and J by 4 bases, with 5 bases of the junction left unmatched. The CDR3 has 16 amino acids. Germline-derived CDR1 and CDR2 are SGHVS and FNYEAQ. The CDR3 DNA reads TGTGCCAGCAGCTTGTGGACTAGCGGGAGAACAGAGACCCAGTACTTC. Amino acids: CASSLWTSGRTETQYF. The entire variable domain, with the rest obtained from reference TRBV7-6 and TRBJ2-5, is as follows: GAGVSQSPRYKVTKRGQDVALRCDPISGHVSLYWYRQALGQGPEFLTYFNYEAQQDKSGLPNDRFSAERPEGSISTLTIQRTEQRDSAMYRCASSLWTSGRTETQYFGPGTRLLVL.

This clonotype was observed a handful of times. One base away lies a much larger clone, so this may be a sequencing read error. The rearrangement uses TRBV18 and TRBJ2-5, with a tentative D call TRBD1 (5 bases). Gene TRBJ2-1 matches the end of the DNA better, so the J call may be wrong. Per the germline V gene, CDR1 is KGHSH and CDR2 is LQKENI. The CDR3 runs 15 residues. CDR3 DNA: TGTGCCAGCTCACCCAGGCAGGGATGGCAAGAGACCCAGTTCTTC. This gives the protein CASSPRQGWQETQFF.

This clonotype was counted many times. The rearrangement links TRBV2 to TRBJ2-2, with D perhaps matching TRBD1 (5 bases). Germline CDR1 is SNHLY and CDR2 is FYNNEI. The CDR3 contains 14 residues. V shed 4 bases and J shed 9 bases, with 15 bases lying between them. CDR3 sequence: CASSGGRAQRELFF. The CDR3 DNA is TGTGCCAGCAGTGGGGGCCGGGCCCAAAGGGAGCTGTTTTTT.

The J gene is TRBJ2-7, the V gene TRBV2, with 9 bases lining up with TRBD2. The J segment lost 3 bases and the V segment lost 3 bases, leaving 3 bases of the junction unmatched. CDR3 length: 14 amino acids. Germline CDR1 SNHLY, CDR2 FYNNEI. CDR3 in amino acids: CASSEGSGSYEQYF. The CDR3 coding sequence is TGTGCCAGCAGTGAGGGTAGCGGGAGCTACGAGCAGTACTTC. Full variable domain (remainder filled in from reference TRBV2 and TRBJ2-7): EPEVTQTPSHQVTQMGQEVILRCVPISNHLYFYWYRQILGQKVEFLVSFYNNEISEKSEIFDDQFSVERPDGSNFTLKIRSTKLEDSAMYFCASSEGSGSYEQYFGPGTRLTVT.

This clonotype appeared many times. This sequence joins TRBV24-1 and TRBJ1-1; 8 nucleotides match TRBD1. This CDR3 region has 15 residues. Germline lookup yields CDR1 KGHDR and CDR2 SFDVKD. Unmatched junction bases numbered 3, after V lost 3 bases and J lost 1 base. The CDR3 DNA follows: TGTGCCACCAGTGATCCCGGGACAGGGAACACTGAAGCTTTCTTT. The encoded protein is CATSDPGTGNTEAFF.

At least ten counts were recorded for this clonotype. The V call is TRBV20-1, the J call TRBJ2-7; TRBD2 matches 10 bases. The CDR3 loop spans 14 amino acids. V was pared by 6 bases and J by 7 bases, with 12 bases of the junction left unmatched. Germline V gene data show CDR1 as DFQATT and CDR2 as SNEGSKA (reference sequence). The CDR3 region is CSAPGLAGDREQYF. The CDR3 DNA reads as TGCAGTGCCCCAGGGCTAGCGGGGGATCGAGAGCAGTACTTC.

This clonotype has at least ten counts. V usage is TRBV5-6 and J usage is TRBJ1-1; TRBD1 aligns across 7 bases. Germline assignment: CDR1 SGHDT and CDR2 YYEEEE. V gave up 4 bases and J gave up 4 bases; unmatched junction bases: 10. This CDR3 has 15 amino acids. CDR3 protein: CASSNDRALGTEAFF. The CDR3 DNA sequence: TGTGCCAGCAGCAACGACAGGGCGTTAGGCACTGAAGCTTTCTTT.